One and the same sample provided the 30 T cell receptor beta chains below, sequenced in a study of blood T cell repertoires in COVID-19. Profiled with immunoSEQ multiplex PCR; TCRdb holds only in-frame clones, not every one. Of roughly 200,000 clones in the sample, over 75% were seen once. Sequencing was done on a sample of peripheral blood. These receptors came from a man in his forties or fifties with COVID-19, enrolled during active disease.

This chain connects TRBV6-5 to TRBJ1-6; 7 nucleotides align to TRBD1. The junction had 7 bases not matched to a gene; V was cut back by 6 bases and J by 8 bases. CDR1 is MNHEY, CDR2 SVGAGI, per germline. The CDR3 runs 14 residues. The CDR3 region has the DNA TGTGCCAGCAGCCGGGACAGCGCTGATTCACCCCTCCACTTT. It is translated as CASSRDSADSPLHF.

The gene calls are TRBV14 and TRBJ1-2, with D uncertain. The CDR3 runs to 13 residues. V was shortened by 1 base and J by 8 bases, with 11 bases between the two germline ends. Germline lookup yields CDR1 SGHDN and CDR2 FVKESK. CDR3 DNA: TGTGCCAGCAGCCAAGTTCGTCGAAGCGGCTACACCTTC. This gives the protein CASSQVRRSGYTF.

The chain joins TRBV5-6 to TRBJ2-7, with a tentative D call TRBD1 (8 bases). CDR3 size: 15 residues. Deletions cut 4 bases from V and 7 bases from J, with 21 bases between. Germline assignment: CDR1 SGHDT and CDR2 YYEEEE. The chain's CDR3 is CASSSGDRYSREQYF. As DNA, the CDR3 is TGTGCCAGCAGCAGCGGGGACAGGTACTCGAGGGAGCAGTACTTC. Full variable domain (outside the CDR3, taken from reference TRBV5-6 and TRBJ2-7): DAGVTQSPTHLIKTRGQQVTLRCSPKSGHDTVSWYQQALGQGPQFIFQYYEEEERQRGNFPDRFSGHQFPNYSSELNVNALLLGDSALYLCASSSGDRYSREQYFGPGTRLTVT.

V usage is TRBV4-3 and J usage is TRBJ1-1, with TRBD1 matching over 7 bases. V gave up 0 bases and J gave up 7 bases; unmatched junction bases: 5. The CDR3 spans 14 residues. Looked up from germline, CDR1 is LGHNA and CDR2 is YSLEER. This CDR3 is CASSQDRTGFEAFF. DNA of the CDR3: TGCGCCAGCAGCCAAGATCGGACAGGTTTTGAAGCTTTCTTT.

The chain employs TRBV5-1 and TRBJ2-7; 13 nucleotides line up with TRBD2. Germline CDR1 SGHRS, CDR2 YFSETQ. Trimming at V came to 4 bases and at J to 3 bases, leaving 7 bases not matched to a gene. This CDR3 region has 16 residues. The CDR3 DNA reads as TGCGCCAGCAGCGGGGGGACTAGCGGGAAGATCTACGAGCAGTACTTC. Its protein product is CASSGGTSGKIYEQYF.

This clone was counted once. The genes are TRBV6-5 and TRBJ1-4, with D maybe TRBD1 (5 bases). There are 14 residues in the CDR3. Per the germline V gene, CDR1 is MNHEY and CDR2 is SVGAGI. V was trimmed by 0 bases and J by 8 bases, leaving 10 bases between them. CDR3 loop: CASSYSGGNEKLFF. The DNA for the CDR3 is TGTGCCAGCAGTTACTCGGGGGGGAACGAAAAACTGTTTTTT.

The gene calls are TRBV7-8 and TRBJ2-3, with 10 bases aligning to TRBD2. The J segment lost 4 bases and the V segment lost 3 bases, leaving 4 bases of the junction unmatched. Germline CDR1 is SGHVS and CDR2 is FQNEAQ. The CDR3 runs 15 residues. Here the CDR3 reads CASSLLAGGSDTQYF. CDR3 sequence (DNA): TGTGCCAGCAGCTTGTTAGCGGGGGGATCAGATACGCAGTATTTT.

The J gene is TRBJ1-2, the V gene TRBV9; TRBD1 agrees at 7 bases. Trimming took 3 bases from V and 5 from J; bases not matched to a gene: 13. Germline CDR1 SGDLS, CDR2 YYNGEE. The CDR3 loop spans 16 amino acids. The CDR3 nucleotides read TGTGCCAGCAGCGATTATCGGACAGGCAATTCATATGGCTACACCTTC. This encodes CASSDYRTGNSYGYTF.

The rearrangement uses TRBV27 and TRBJ2-4; 7 bases fit TRBD1. Looked up from germline, CDR1 is MNHEY and CDR2 is SMNVEV (reference sequence). The CDR3 spans 15 residues. Trimming cost V 1 base and J 5 bases; bases outside gene matches: 5. CDR3 coding DNA: TGTGCCAGCAGTTTATGGCAGGGGGACCAAAACATTCAGTACTTC. Protein product: CASSLWQGDQNIQYF.

CDR3 in amino acids: CASSLVPGLAFRGEQFF. In nucleotides, the CDR3 is TGTGCCAGCAGCTTAGTGCCGGGACTAGCTTTCCGGGGAGAGCAGTTCTTC. The V and J genes are TRBV7-2 and TRBJ2-1; 9 nucleotides align to TRBD2. V trimming: 1 base; J trimming: 10 bases; junction bases outside the gene matches: 14. The CDR3 spans 17 residues. Germline V gene lookup returns CDR1 SGHTA and CDR2 FQGNSA. Using reference TRBV7-2 and TRBJ2-1 for the parts outside the CDR3, the full variable domain is GAGVSQSPSNKVTEKGKDVELRCDPISGHTALYWYRQSLGQGLEFLIYFQGNSAPDKSGLPSDRFSAERTGGSVSTLTIQRTQQEDSAVYLCASSLVPGLAFRGEQFFGPGTRLTVL.

The chain has TRBV30 and TRBJ1-2; D is unclear. Germline V lookup: CDR1 GTSNPN, CDR2 SVGIG (reference sequence). V shed 2 bases and J shed 5 bases, with 12 bases lying between them. The CDR3 spans 13 residues. The CDR3 spells CAWSPLQKYGYTF. The CDR3, as DNA: TGTGCCTGGAGTCCCCTACAGAAATATGGCTACACCTTC. The whole variable domain, remainder taken from reference TRBV30 and TRBJ1-2, is SQTIHQWPATLVQPVGSPLSLECTVEGTSNPNLYWYRQAAGRGLQLLFYSVGIGQISSEVPQNLSASRPQDRQFILSSKKLLLSDSGFYLCAWSPLQKYGYTFGSGTRLTVV.

CDR3 in amino acids: CASSVSFGTGAPLGANVLTF. The CDR3 DNA reads as TGTGCCAGCAGTGTCTCCTTTGGGACAGGGGCCCCCCTTGGGGCCAACGTCCTGACTTTC. V gene TRBV6-1 combines with J gene TRBJ2-6; 10 bases are a match to TRBD1. The trim removed 4 bases at V and 3 bases at J, leaving 15 bases unmatched. Looked up from germline, CDR1 is MNHNS and CDR2 is SASEGT. The CDR3 is 20 amino acids.

The sample holds a few counts of this clone. The V call is TRBV28, the J call TRBJ2-7; the D gene is possibly TRBD2 (6 bases). In germline, CDR1 is MDHEN, CDR2 SYDVKM. This CDR3 has 14 residues. Deletions cut 5 bases from V and 6 bases from J, with 17 bases between. DNA for the CDR3: TGTGCCAGCAGTCCAGTTCGGAGGGAAGGCGAGCAGTACTTC. This translates into CASSPVRREGEQYF.

The rearrangement uses TRBV9 and TRBJ2-2; a possible D gene is TRBD2 (6 bases). CDR1 is SGDLS and CDR2 is YYNGEE in the germline V gene. CDR3 length: 15 amino acids. V lost 4 bases to trimming and J lost 3 bases, with 13 bases between them. Here the CDR3 reads CASSPRGGYTGELFF. CDR3 nucleotides: TGTGCCAGCAGCCCGCGGGGTGGGTACACCGGGGAGCTGTTTTTT.

The chain combines TRBV7-6 with TRBJ2-1, with 7 positions matching TRBD2. The ends lost 5 bases at V and 2 bases at J; junction bases unmatched: 9. The germline gives CDR1 SGHVS, CDR2 FNYEAQ. The CDR3 has 16 residues. The CDR3 DNA sequence: TGTGCCAGCAGCACCTTAGAGGCGGGGGCCTACAATGAGCAGTTCTTC. It codes for CASSTLEAGAYNEQFF.

This rearrangement joins TRBV2 to TRBJ1-4; D possibly corresponds to TRBD1 (5 bases). With 6 bases removed from V and 7 bases from J, the gap between germline ends came to 24 bases. Germline lookup yields CDR1 SNHLY and CDR2 FYNNEI. This CDR3 region has 17 residues. Here the CDR3 reads CASSPAPPQGIAEKLFF. The CDR3 nucleotides read TGTGCCAGCAGCCCCGCCCCTCCCCAGGGAATTGCTGAAAAACTGTTTTTT.

The rearrangement joins TRBV5-1 to TRBJ2-2; 10 bases map to TRBD2. V was pared by 0 bases and J by 2 bases, with 1 base of the junction left unmatched. The CDR3 has 16 amino acids. Germline V gene lookup returns CDR1 SGHRS and CDR2 YFSETQ. The CDR3 DNA reads as TGCGCCAGCAGCTTGGGACTAGCGGGTAACACCGGGGAGCTGTTTTTT. Translating it yields CASSLGLAGNTGELFF.

The V and J genes are TRBV5-8 and TRBJ2-5; 9 bases line up with TRBD1. Germline CDR1 is SGHTS and CDR2 is YDEGEE. The CDR3 contains 14 residues. V shed 4 bases, J shed 5 bases, and the junction held 6 bases outside the gene matches. The CDR3 loop reads CASSGTGLLETQYF. The CDR3 DNA sequence: TGTGCCAGCAGCGGGACAGGGCTTTTGGAGACCCAGTACTTC.

The V call is TRBV4-2, the J call TRBJ1-4; TRBD1 might be the D (5 bases). In germline, CDR1 is LGHNA, CDR2 YNFKEQ. The CDR3 has 15 residues. Trimming pared 0 bases from V and 5 bases from J, leaving 10 bases between. CDR3 loop: CASSQEGAINEKLFF. The CDR3 DNA reads as TGTGCCAGCAGCCAAGAAGGGGCGATCAATGAAAAACTGTTTTTT.

This chain uses TRBV11-2 with TRBJ2-2; 9 bases are shared with TRBD1. J was trimmed by 4 bases and V by 6 bases; bases with no gene match: 12. This CDR3 region has 17 residues. The V gene's germline CDR1 is SGHAT and CDR2 FQNNGV. CDR3 residues: CASSTVGQGVGTGELFF. CDR3 in DNA: TGTGCCAGCAGTACGGTGGGACAGGGTGTGGGCACCGGGGAGCTGTTTTTT. Based on the CDR3 plus reference TRBV11-2 and TRBJ2-2, the full variable domain is EAGVAQSPRYKIIEKRQSVAFWCNPISGHATLYWYQQILGQGPKLLIQFQNNGVVDDSQLPKDRFSAERLKGVDSTLKIQPAKLEDSAVYLCASSTVGQGVGTGELFFGEGSRLTVL.

There are a few counts of this clone. The CDR3 loop is CASSLARRNTEAFF. The DNA for the CDR3 is TGTGCCAGCAGCTTAGCTCGCAGGAACACTGAAGCTTTCTTT. This chain connects TRBV7-6 to TRBJ1-1; D call uncertain. The CDR3 consists of 14 residues. Germline CDR1 reads SGHVS; CDR2 reads FNYEAQ. V lost 0 bases, J lost 1 base, and 6 bases lay in between.

This chain joins TRBV30 and TRBJ1-2; TRBD1 agrees at 9 bases. With V trimmed by 5 bases and J by 3 bases, 13 bases remained unmatched. Germline V lookup: CDR1 GTSNPN, CDR2 SVGIG (reference sequence). The CDR3 is made up of 16 amino acids. The CDR3 sequence: CAWFGAGTGYDYGYTF. Here the CDR3 DNA reads TGTGCCTGGTTCGGAGCCGGGACAGGGTATGACTATGGCTACACCTTC.

DNA of the CDR3: TGTGCCAGCAGCTTTAGCCTAGCGGGGACGAAGACCCAGTACTTC. Its protein is CASSFSLAGTKTQYF. This chain uses TRBV7-8 with TRBJ2-5; 9 bases match TRBD2. V lost 3 bases to trimming and J lost 6 bases; unmatched junction nucleotides: 8. The CDR3 totals 15 residues. Germline-derived CDR1 and CDR2 are SGHVS and FQNEAQ.

The chain is built from TRBV5-4 and TRBJ2-5; 13 nucleotides match TRBD2. CDR1 is SGHNT, CDR2 YYREEE, per germline (reference sequence). CDR3 length: 14 residues. V was clipped by 4 bases and J by 5 bases; unmatched bases: 2. CDR3 region: CASSGLAGAETQYF. CDR3 nucleotides: TGTGCCAGCAGCGGACTAGCGGGAGCCGAGACCCAGTACTTC.

The rearrangement uses TRBV18 and TRBJ1-1; maybe TRBD1 (5 bases). Germline V gives CDR1 KGHSH, CDR2 LQKENI. V was pared by 9 bases and J by 0 bases, with 11 bases between. This CDR3 has 13 residues. The CDR3 sequence: CASRDSLNTEAFF. For the CDR3, the DNA is TGTGCCAGTCGAGACAGCTTGAACACTGAAGCTTTCTTT.

The chain carries TRBV28 and TRBJ1-3; D is unresolved. The V gene's germline CDR1 is MDHEN and CDR2 SYDVKM. V lost 1 base to trimming and J lost 4 bases, with 14 bases between them. The CDR3 loop spans 16 amino acids. The CDR3 DNA is TGTGCCAGCAGTTTATCTCCAGGTGCCTACGGAAACACCATATATTTT. This encodes CASSLSPGAYGNTIYF.

The chain couples TRBV6-1 to TRBJ2-1, with D maybe TRBD1 (5 bases). The V end lost 2 bases, the J end lost 8 bases, and 16 bases lay between the germline ends. This CDR3 is 15 amino acids long. CDR1 MNHNS and CDR2 SASEGT come from the germline V gene. DNA of the CDR3: TGTGCCAGCAGTGAATCGACGGCCCCCAGGGATGAGCAGTTCTTC. Its translation: CASSESTAPRDEQFF.

The V gene is TRBV27, the J gene TRBJ2-5; 15 positions agree with TRBD2. V was pared by 5 bases and J by 5 bases, with 6 bases of the junction left unmatched. This CDR3 spans 16 amino acids. In germline, CDR1 is MNHEY, CDR2 SMNVEV (reference sequence). CDR3 residues: CASSPGLAGGSETQYF. The CDR3 DNA sequence: TGTGCCAGCAGTCCAGGACTAGCGGGAGGGTCTGAGACCCAGTACTTC.

This chain uses TRBV6-2 or TRBV6-3 with TRBJ2-7; TRBD2 matches 14 bases. Germline-derived CDR1 and CDR2 are MNHEY and SVGEGT. This CDR3 region has 16 residues. Unmatched junction bases numbered 5, after V lost 6 bases and J lost 1 base. The CDR3 DNA reads TGTGCCAGCAGCAAGACTAGCGGGGGGGCTTCCTACGAGCAGTACTTC. Translation gives CASSKTSGGASYEQYF.

The chain has TRBV29-1 and TRBJ2-7, with 9 bases fitting TRBD2. V lost 6 bases to trimming and J lost 6 bases; unmatched junction nucleotides: 9. CDR1 is SQVTM, CDR2 ANQGSEA, per germline. The CDR3 extends over 13 amino acids. In DNA, the CDR3 is TGCAGCGTCAGTAGCGGGAGCCTGGTCGAGCAGTACTTC. Amino acid sequence: CSVSSGSLVEQYF.